This T cell receptor beta chain is drawn from a study of blood T cell repertoires in COVID-19. On the study more broadly: From the United States, Italy and Spain came samples of acute and convalescent COVID-19.

Some clones are missing from TCRdb's copy, which holds only in-frame ones; the method was immunoSEQ multiplex PCR. The table has 150,000 to 200,000 clones, over 85% seen once; the top ten hold 4.5% to 5.5%. V shed 7 bases and J shed 1 base, with 10 bases lying between them. The length of the CDR3 is 13 residues. From germline, CDR1 is LNHDA and CDR2 SQIVND (reference sequence). This clone has a single count. The receptor was derived from a woman between 45 and 60 years old with acute or convalescent COVID-19. The specimen was peripheral blood. The chain employs TRBV19 and TRBJ1-1, with D hard to call. CDR3 nucleotide sequence: TGTGCCAGTACTCAACAGAAGAACACTGAAGCTTTCTTT. Amino acid sequence: CASTQQKNTEAFF. The whole variable domain, filled in from reference TRBV19 and TRBJ1-1, reads DGGITQSPKYLFRKEGQNVTLSCEQNLNHDAMYWYRQDPGQGLRLIYYSQIVNDFQKGDIAEGYSVSREKKESFPLTVTSAQKNPTAFYLCASTQQKNTEAFFGQGTRLTVV.